This T cell receptor beta chain appears in the sequencing data of a study of T cells in Graves' hyperthyroidism and ophthalmopathy. General study results and limits: The model's output predicted ophthalmopathy at a median of roughly seven months prior to onset.

Template material for amplifying TCR beta CDR3 regions consisted of RNA transcripts. HTBI primers drove first-round RT-PCR of the TCR CDR3. TCRdb re-derived calls from the multiplex PCR reads in MiXCR, one entry per CDR3 protein. Of 600,000 to 900,000 distinct CDR3 sequences listed, 15% to 20% are singletons. CDR3 length equals 14 residues. Germline V gives CDR1 SGHAT, CDR2 FQNNGV. About this clonotype itself: Its target is unknown. One junction end disagrees with the germline gene, perhaps due to a read error.

The study left out patients who had uncontrolled infection, other autoimmune disease, pregnancy or lactation. Sequencing input: blood. The chain links TRBV11-2 to TRBJ2-3; 8 positions match TRBD1. This sequence was found in a man between 18 and 29 years old with Graves' hyperthyroidism. CDR3: CASSPGQGTNTQYF. In DNA, the CDR3 is TGTGCCAGCAGCCCTGGACAGGGCACAAATACGCAGTATTTT.